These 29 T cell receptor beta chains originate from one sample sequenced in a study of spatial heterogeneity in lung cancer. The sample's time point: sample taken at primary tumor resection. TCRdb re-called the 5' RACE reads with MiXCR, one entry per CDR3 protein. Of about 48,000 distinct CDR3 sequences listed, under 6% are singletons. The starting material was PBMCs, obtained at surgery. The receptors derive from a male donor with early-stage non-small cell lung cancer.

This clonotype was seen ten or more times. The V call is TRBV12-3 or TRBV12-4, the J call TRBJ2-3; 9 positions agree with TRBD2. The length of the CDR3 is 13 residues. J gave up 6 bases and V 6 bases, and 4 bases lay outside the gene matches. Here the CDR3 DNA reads TGTGCCAGCAGACTTGGGACTAGCGATACGCAGTATTTT. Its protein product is CASRLGTSDTQYF.

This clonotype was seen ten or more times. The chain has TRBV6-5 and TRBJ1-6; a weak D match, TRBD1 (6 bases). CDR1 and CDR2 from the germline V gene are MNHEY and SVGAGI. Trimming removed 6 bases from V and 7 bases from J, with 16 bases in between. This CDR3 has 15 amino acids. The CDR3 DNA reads TGTGCCAGCAGGCGCTCGGGACATACCAATTCACCCCTCCACTTT. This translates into CASRRSGHTNSPLHF.

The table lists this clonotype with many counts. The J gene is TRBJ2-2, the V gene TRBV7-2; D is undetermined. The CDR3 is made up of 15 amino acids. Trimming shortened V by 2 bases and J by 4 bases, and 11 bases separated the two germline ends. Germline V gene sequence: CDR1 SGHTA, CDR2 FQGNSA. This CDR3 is CASSLSPGATGELFF. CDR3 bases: TGTGCCAGCAGCTTATCCCCGGGTGCCACCGGGGAGCTGTTTTTT. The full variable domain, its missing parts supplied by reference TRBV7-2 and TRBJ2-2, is GAGVSQSPSNKVTEKGKDVELRCDPISGHTALYWYRQSLGQGLEFLIYFQGNSAPDKSGLPSDRFSAERTGGSVSTLTIQRTQQEDSAVYLCASSLSPGATGELFFGEGSRLTVL.

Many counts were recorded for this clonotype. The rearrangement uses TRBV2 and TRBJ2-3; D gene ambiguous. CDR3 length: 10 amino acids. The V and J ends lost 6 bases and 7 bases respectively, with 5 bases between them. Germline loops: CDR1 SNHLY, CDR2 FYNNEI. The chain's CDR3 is CASSLNTQYF. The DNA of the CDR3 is TGTGCCAGCAGCCTAAATACGCAGTATTTT. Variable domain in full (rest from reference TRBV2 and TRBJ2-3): EPEVTQTPSHQVTQMGQEVILRCVPISNHLYFYWYRQILGQKVEFLVSFYNNEISEKSEIFDDQFSVERPDGSNFTLKIRSTKLEDSAMYFCASSLNTQYFGPGTRLTVL.

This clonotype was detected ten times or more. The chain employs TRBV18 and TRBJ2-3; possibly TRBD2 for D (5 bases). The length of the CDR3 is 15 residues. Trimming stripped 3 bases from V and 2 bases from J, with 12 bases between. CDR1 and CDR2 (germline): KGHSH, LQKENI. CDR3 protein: CASSPDSSDTDTQYF. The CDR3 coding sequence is TGTGCCAGCTCACCGGACTCATCGGACACAGATACGCAGTATTTT.

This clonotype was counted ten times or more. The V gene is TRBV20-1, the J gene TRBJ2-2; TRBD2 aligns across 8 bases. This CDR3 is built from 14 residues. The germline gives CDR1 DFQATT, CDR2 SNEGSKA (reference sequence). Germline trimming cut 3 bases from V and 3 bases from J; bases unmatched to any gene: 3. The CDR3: CSASGRADTGELFF. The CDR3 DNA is TGCAGTGCTAGCGGGAGGGCCGACACCGGGGAGCTGTTTTTT.

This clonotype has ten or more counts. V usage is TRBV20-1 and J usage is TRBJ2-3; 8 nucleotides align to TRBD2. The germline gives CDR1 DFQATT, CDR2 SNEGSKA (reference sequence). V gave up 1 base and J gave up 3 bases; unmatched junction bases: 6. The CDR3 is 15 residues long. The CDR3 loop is CSARVASSGTDTQYF. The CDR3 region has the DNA TGCAGTGCTAGAGTTGCGTCTAGCGGGACAGATACGCAGTATTTT.

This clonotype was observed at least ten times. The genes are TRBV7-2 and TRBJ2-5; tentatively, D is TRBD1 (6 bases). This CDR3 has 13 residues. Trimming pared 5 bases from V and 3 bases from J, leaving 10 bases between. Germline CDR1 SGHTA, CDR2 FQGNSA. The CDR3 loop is CASSRQGKETQYF. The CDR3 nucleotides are TGTGCCAGCAGCCGCCAGGGGAAAGAGACCCAGTACTTC.

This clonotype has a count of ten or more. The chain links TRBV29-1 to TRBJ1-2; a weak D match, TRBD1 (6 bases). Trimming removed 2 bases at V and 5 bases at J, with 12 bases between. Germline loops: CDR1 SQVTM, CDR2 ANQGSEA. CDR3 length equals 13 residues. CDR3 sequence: CSVESRGGYGYTF. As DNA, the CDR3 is TGCAGCGTTGAAAGCAGGGGTGGATATGGCTACACCTTC.

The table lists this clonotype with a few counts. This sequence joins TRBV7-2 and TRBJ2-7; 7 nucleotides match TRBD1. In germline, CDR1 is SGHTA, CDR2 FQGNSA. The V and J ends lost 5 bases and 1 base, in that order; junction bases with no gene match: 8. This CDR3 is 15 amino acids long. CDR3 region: CASSPWDSESYEQYF. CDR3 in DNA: TGTGCCAGCAGCCCGTGGGACAGTGAATCCTACGAGCAGTACTTC.

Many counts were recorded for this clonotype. The CDR3 coding sequence is TGCAGTGCCCGTCGGAGGACTTACAATGAGCAGTTCTTC. Encoded protein: CSARRRTYNEQFF. The chain combines TRBV20-1 with TRBJ2-1, with D perhaps matching TRBD2 (5 bases). Germline V gene data show CDR1 as DFQATT and CDR2 as SNEGSKA (reference sequence). The V end was cut by 6 bases, the J end by 4 bases, with 13 bases between. This CDR3 region has 13 residues.

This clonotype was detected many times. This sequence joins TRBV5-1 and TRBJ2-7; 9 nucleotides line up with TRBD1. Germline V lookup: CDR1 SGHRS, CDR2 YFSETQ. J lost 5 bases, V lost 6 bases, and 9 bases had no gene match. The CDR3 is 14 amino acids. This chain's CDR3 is CASTRDRANNEQYF. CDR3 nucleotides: TGCGCCAGCACCAGGGACAGGGCGAACAACGAGCAGTACTTC. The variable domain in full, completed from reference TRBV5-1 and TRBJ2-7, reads KAGVTQTPRYLIKTRGQQVTLSCSPISGHRSVSWYQQTPGQGLQFLFEYFSETQRNKGNFPGRFSGRQFSNSRSEMNVSTLELGDSALYLCASTRDRANNEQYFGPGTRLTVT.

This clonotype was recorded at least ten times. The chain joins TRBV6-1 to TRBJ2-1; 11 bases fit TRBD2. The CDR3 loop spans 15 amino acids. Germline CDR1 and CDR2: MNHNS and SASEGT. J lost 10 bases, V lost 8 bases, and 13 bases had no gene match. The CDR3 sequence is CASGQIAGGLGEQFF. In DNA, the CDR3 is TGTGCCAGCGGACAAATAGCGGGAGGGCTCGGAGAGCAGTTCTTC.

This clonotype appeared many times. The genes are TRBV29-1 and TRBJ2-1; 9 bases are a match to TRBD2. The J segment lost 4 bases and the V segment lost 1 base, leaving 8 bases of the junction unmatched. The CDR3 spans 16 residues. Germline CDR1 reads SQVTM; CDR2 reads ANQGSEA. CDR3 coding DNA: TGCAGCGTTGAAGGGTTAGCGGGAGAGGGGTACAATGAGCAGTTCTTC. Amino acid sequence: CSVEGLAGEGYNEQFF.

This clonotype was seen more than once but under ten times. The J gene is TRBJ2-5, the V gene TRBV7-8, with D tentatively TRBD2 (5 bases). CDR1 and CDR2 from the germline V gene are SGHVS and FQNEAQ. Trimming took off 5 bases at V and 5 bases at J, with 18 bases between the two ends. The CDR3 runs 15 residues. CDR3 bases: TGTGCCAGCAGCCTGAGGGAGAGCAGGATGGAGACCCAGTACTTC. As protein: CASSLRESRMETQYF.

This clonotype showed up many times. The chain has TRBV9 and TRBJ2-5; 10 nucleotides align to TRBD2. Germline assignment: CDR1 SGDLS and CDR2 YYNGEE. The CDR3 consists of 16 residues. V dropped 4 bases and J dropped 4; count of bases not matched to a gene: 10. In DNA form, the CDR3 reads TGTGCCAGCAGCTCGAGGGCTAGCGGGAGCCGAGAGACCCAGTACTTC. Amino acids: CASSSRASGSRETQYF.

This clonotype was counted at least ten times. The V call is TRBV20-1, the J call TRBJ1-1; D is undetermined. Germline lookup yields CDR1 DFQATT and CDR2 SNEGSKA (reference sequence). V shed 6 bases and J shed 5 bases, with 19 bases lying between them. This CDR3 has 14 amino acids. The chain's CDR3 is CSAAWSPERTEAFF. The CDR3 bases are TGCAGTGCCGCCTGGTCCCCGGAAAGAACTGAAGCTTTCTTT.

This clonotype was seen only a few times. The CDR3 is CASSFNGGGEETQYF. The DNA of the CDR3 is TGTGCCAGCAGCTTTAATGGGGGAGGCGAAGAGACCCAGTACTTC. The chain links TRBV7-9 to TRBJ2-5; D might be TRBD2 (6 bases). V was clipped by 3 bases and J by 3 bases, with 14 bases between them. This CDR3 has 15 residues. From germline, CDR1 is SEHNR and CDR2 FQNEAQ (reference sequence).

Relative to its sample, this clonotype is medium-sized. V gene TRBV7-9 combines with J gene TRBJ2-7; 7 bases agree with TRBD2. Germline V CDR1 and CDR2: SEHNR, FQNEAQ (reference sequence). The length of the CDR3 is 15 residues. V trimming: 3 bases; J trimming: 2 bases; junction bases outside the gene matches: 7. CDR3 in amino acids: CASSFRDYPTYEQYF. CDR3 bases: TGTGCCAGCAGCTTCCGGGACTACCCTACCTACGAGCAGTACTTC.

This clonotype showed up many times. The CDR3 reads CASSSGTSTDTQYF. In DNA, the CDR3 is TGTGCCAGCAGCTCGGGAACTAGCACAGATACGCAGTATTTT. The chain has TRBV7-9 and TRBJ2-3; D perhaps matches TRBD2 (5 bases). Trimming stripped 4 bases from V and 0 bases from J, with 8 bases between. The CDR3 consists of 14 residues. Germline CDR1 is SEHNR and CDR2 is FQNEAQ (reference sequence).

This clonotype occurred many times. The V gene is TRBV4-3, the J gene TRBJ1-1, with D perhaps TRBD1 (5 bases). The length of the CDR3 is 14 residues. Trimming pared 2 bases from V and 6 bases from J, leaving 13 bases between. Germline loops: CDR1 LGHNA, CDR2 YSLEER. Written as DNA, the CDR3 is TGCGCCAGCAGCCAAATCCAGTGGGGCCCTGAAGCTTTCTTT. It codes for CASSQIQWGPEAFF.

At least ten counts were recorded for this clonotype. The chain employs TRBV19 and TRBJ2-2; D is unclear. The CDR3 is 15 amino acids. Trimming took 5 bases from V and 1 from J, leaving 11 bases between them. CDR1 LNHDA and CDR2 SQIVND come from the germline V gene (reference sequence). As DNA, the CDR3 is TGTGCCAGTAGTGCGGACCTAGGGAACACCGGGGAGCTGTTTTTT. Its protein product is CASSADLGNTGELFF.

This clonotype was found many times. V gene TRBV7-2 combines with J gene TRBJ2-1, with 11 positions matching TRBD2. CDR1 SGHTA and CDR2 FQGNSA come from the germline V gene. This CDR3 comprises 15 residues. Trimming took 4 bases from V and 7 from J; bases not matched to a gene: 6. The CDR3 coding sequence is TGTGCCAGCAGCTCCTTAGCGGGAGGGTGGAATGAGCAGTTCTTC. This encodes CASSSLAGGWNEQFF. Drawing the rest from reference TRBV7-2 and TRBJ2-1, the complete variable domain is GAGVSQSPSNKVTEKGKDVELRCDPISGHTALYWYRQSLGQGLEFLIYFQGNSAPDKSGLPSDRFSAERTGGSVSTLTIQRTQQEDSAVYLCASSSLAGGWNEQFFGPGTRLTVL.

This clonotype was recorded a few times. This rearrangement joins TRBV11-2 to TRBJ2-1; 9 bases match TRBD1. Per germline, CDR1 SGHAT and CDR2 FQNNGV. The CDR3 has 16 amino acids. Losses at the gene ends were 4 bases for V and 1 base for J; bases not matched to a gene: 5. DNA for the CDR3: TGTGCCAGCAGCTCCCGAGGACAGGGGTCCTACAATGAGCAGTTCTTC. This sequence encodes CASSSRGQGSYNEQFF.

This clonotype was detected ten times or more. CDR3 residues: CASSSGTLQGGELFF. CDR3 in DNA: TGCGCCAGCAGCTCCGGGACTCTCCAAGGCGGGGAGCTGTTTTTT. V usage is TRBV5-1 and J usage is TRBJ2-2, with D tentatively TRBD2 (6 bases). The CDR3 is made up of 15 amino acids. Trimming removed 3 bases from V and 7 bases from J, with 16 bases in between. Germline CDR1 is SGHRS and CDR2 is YFSETQ.

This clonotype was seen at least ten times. The CDR3, as DNA: TGTGCCAGCAGCCCAGGGACAGGGACTACGGTGAAGCAGTACTTC. It translates to CASSPGTGTTVKQYF. The rearrangement links TRBV7-9 to TRBJ2-7; 9 bases fit TRBD1. After removal of 5 bases from V and 8 bases from J, the junction contained 13 bases not matched to a gene. Germline V gene lookup returns CDR1 SEHNR and CDR2 FQNEAQ (reference sequence). The CDR3 has 15 amino acids.

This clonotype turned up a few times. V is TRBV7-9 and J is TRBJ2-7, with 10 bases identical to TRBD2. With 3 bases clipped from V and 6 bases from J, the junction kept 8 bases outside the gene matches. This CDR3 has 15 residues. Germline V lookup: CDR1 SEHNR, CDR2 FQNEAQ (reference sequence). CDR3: CASSFFPSGSPEQYF. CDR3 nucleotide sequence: TGTGCCAGCAGCTTCTTTCCTAGCGGGAGTCCCGAGCAGTACTTC.

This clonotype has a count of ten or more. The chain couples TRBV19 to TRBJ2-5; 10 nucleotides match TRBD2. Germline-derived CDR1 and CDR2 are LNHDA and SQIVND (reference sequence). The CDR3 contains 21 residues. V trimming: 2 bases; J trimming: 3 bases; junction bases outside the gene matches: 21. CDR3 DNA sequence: TGTGCCAGTAGTATAACGGCCGGGTCTAGCGGGAGACAACACACTGAAGAGACCCAGTACTTC. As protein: CASSITAGSSGRQHTEETQYF. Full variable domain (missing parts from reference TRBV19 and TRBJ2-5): DGGITQSPKYLFRKEGQNVTLSCEQNLNHDAMYWYRQDPGQGLRLIYYSQIVNDFQKGDIAEGYSVSREKKESFPLTVTSAQKNPTAFYLCASSITAGSSGRQHTEETQYFGPGTRLLVL.

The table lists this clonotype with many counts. DNA for the CDR3: TGTGCCAGCAGAATCCAAGAGACCCAGTACTTC. This gives the protein CASRIQETQYF. The gene calls are TRBV7-2 and TRBJ2-5; no firm D call. The V end lost 6 bases, the J end lost 1 base, and 3 bases lay between the germline ends. Germline CDR1 is SGHTA and CDR2 is FQGNSA. The CDR3 spans 11 residues. Full variable domain (missing parts from reference TRBV7-2 and TRBJ2-5): GAGVSQSPSNKVTEKGKDVELRCDPISGHTALYWYRQSLGQGLEFLIYFQGNSAPDKSGLPSDRFSAERTGGSVSTLTIQRTQQEDSAVYLCASRIQETQYFGPGTRLLVL.